The rows below give T cell receptor beta chains drawn from one sample of a study of CD8+ T cells in alopecia areata. Assay used: immunoSEQ multiplex PCR; TCRdb lists only in-frame clones, some missing. This sample has about 200,000 clones, with roughly 56% found just once. The sequencing input was CD8+ T cells sorted from blood. The receptors derive from a human donor in good health. The conserved cysteine and the conserved F or W are not part of the CDR3 here. Fields, in order: V gene, D gene, J gene, CDR3 protein. D genes are given only for firm matches.

V: TRBV6-6
D: TRBD1
J: TRBJ1-6
CDR3: ASSFGTVNNSPLH

V: TRBV6-5
D: -
J: TRBJ2-1
CDR3: ASSLNREDEQF

V: TRBV27
D: TRBD1
J: TRBJ2-7
CDR3: ASSLGTATYEQY

V: TRBV15
D: TRBD1
J: TRBJ1-1
CDR3: ATGTGSFTEAF

V: TRBV9
D: TRBD1
J: TRBJ1-2
CDR3: ASSVDRTGDNYGYT

V: TRBV7-2
D: -
J: TRBJ2-7
CDR3: ASSWEAVKEQY

V: TRBV7-8
D: TRBD1
J: TRBJ1-1
CDR3: ASSQPLGQGLRNEAF

V: TRBV5-5
D: TRBD1
J: TRBJ1-1
CDR3: ASSLEGGRGTEAF

V: TRBV5-1
D: TRBD1
J: TRBJ1-5
CDR3: ASSLTPTGTDQPQH

V: TRBV29-1
D: -
J: TRBJ1-1
CDR3: SAGDTNTEAF

V: TRBV29-1
D: -
J: TRBJ2-3
CDR3: SVEVATDTQY

V: TRBV7-9
D: -
J: TRBJ1-2
CDR3: ASSLAGAHGYT

V: TRBV7-6
D: -
J: TRBJ2-5
CDR3: ASSLRSGTNQETQY

V: TRBV2
D: -
J: TRBJ1-2
CDR3: ASSEGHANYGYT

V: TRBV5-4
D: -
J: TRBJ2-1
CDR3: ASSFKGRHEQF

V: TRBV5-1
D: -
J: TRBJ2-7
CDR3: ASRSDGTYEQY

V: TRBV4-1
D: TRBD1
J: TRBJ2-7
CDR3: ASSQATDRGAYEQY

V: TRBV5-4
D: -
J: TRBJ1-3
CDR3: ASSLEGGGVENTIY

V: TRBV4-1
D: -
J: TRBJ2-3
CDR3: ASSQEARFGDTQY

V: TRBV5-1
D: -
J: TRBJ2-2
CDR3: ASSSRDGNTGELF

V: TRBV7-9
D: -
J: TRBJ2-7
CDR3: ASSSTGSAWEQY

V: TRBV7-8
D: TRBD1
J: TRBJ1-2
CDR3: ASSLGTGFYGYT

V: TRBV4-1
D: TRBD1
J: TRBJ1-2
CDR3: ASSPQGQGDYGYT

V: TRBV29-1
D: -
J: TRBJ1-1
CDR3: SVGRQNTEAF

V: TRBV18
D: TRBD2
J: TRBJ2-5
CDR3: ASSPPPISSGQETQY

V: TRBV19
D: -
J: TRBJ2-2
CDR3: ASSIGRATGELF

V: TRBV7-9
D: TRBD1
J: TRBJ2-6
CDR3: ASSGTGKNPGANVLT

V: TRBV5-6
D: -
J: TRBJ2-5
CDR3: ASSLVGGGETQY

V: TRBV29-1
D: -
J: TRBJ2-1
CDR3: SVEGGYSSYNEQF

V: TRBV27
D: TRBD2
J: TRBJ2-1
CDR3: ASSLRGGPYNEQF

V: TRBV4-2
D: -
J: TRBJ2-3
CDR3: ATSRGSDTQY

V: TRBV27
D: TRBD1
J: TRBJ1-5
CDR3: ASSYGQGSNQPQH

V: TRBV5-1
D: TRBD1
J: TRBJ1-5
CDR3: ASGRTGVTYQPQH

V: TRBV27
D: -
J: TRBJ1-5
CDR3: ASSWGRPDQPQH

V: TRBV27
D: TRBD1
J: TRBJ1-1
CDR3: ASSQQGQGGTEAF

V: TRBV4-1
D: TRBD1
J: TRBJ2-5
CDR3: ASSLHRDSNQETQY

V: TRBV29-1
D: -
J: TRBJ2-7
CDR3: SVEEGDGRSYEQY

V: TRBV7-6
D: TRBD2
J: TRBJ2-2
CDR3: ASSQFTSGGAVELF

V: TRBV15
D: -
J: TRBJ1-2
CDR3: ATSRDPVTGGYGYT

V: TRBV11-3
D: -
J: TRBJ1-1
CDR3: ASSPEVNTEAF

V: TRBV29-1
D: -
J: TRBJ2-3
CDR3: SVSLGGPDTQY

V: TRBV5-1
D: TRBD2
J: TRBJ2-5
CDR3: ASSLYGAGAQETQY

V: TRBV9
D: TRBD1
J: TRBJ1-1
CDR3: ASSVGGDRGPTSAEAF

V: TRBV23-1
D: TRBD1
J: TRBJ1-6
CDR3: ASSQFGLPGQGNSPLH

V: TRBV29-1
D: -
J: TRBJ2-1
CDR3: SSTPANYNEQF

V: TRBV29-1
D: -
J: TRBJ1-1
CDR3: SVVGDTSLNTEAF

V: TRBV5-6
D: TRBD1
J: TRBJ1-2
CDR3: ASSSPGTGKYGYT

V: TRBV6-5
D: TRBD2
J: TRBJ2-7
CDR3: ASTAGGPNYEQY

V: TRBV4-1
D: -
J: TRBJ1-4
CDR3: ASSQEGFLNEKLF

V: TRBV9
D: -
J: TRBJ2-7
CDR3: ASSATTGHYEQY

V: TRBV5-1
D: TRBD2
J: TRBJ2-5
CDR3: ASSPAEARGAQY

V: TRBV4-1
D: -
J: TRBJ1-6
CDR3: ASSQRDVSSYNSPLH

V: TRBV5-6
D: -
J: TRBJ2-7
CDR3: ASSPPGHEQY